The 28 T cell receptor beta chains given below trace back to one sample, sequenced in a study of spatial heterogeneity in lung cancer. TCRdb reprocessed the 5' RACE reads with MiXCR, giving one entry per CDR3 protein. Of approximately 12,000 distinct CDR3 sequences in the sample, 6.2% were seen once. Time point denoted: sample taken at primary tumor resection. Unsorted whole RNA samples from tumor, nontumor lung or frozen PBMC were sequenced. This sample comprised normal lung tissue next to the tumor, obtained at surgery. Receptor source: a male donor with early-stage non-small cell lung cancer.

This clonotype was seen repeatedly, ten times or more. J is TRBJ2-7 and V is TRBV20-1; a weak D match, TRBD1 (5 bases). Germline assignment: CDR1 DFQATT and CDR2 SNEGSKA (reference sequence). V lost 0 bases and J 4 bases, leaving 10 bases between the germline ends. This CDR3 has 13 residues. CDR3 sequence reads: CSARDRAGYEQYF. The CDR3 coding sequence is TGCAGTGCTAGAGATAGGGCAGGGTACGAGCAGTACTTC.

This clonotype was picked up many times. The chain joins TRBV6-2 or TRBV6-3 to TRBJ2-7, with D perhaps given as TRBD1 or TRBD2 (5 bases each). Germline V gene data show CDR1 as MNHEY and CDR2 as SVGEGT. The V end was cut by 7 bases, the J end by 1 base, with 17 bases between. The CDR3 totals 15 residues. DNA of the CDR3: TGTGCCAGCAAACGAACCGAGGGGCATTCCTACGAGCAGTACTTC. Translation gives CASKRTEGHSYEQYF.

This clonotype was found many times. The chain employs TRBV28 and TRBJ2-3; D ambiguous. In germline, CDR1 is MDHEN, CDR2 SYDVKM. V gave up 3 bases and J gave up 2 bases, with 6 bases separating them. This CDR3 is built from 13 residues. The CDR3: CASSLAVTDTQYF. For the CDR3, the DNA is TGTGCCAGCAGTTTGGCAGTCACAGATACGCAGTATTTT. Looking up the rest from reference TRBV28 and TRBJ2-3 gives the full variable domain: DVKVTQSSRYLVKRTGEKVFLECVQDMDHENMFWYRQDPGLGLRLIYFSYDVKMKEKGDIPEGYSVSREKKERFSLILESASTNQTSMYLCASSLAVTDTQYFGPGTRLTVL.

In this sample, this clonotype turned up many times. The chain is built from TRBV13 and TRBJ2-2, with D possibly being TRBD1 (6 bases). The V gene lost 1 base and the J gene lost 4 bases, with 13 bases spanning the gap. CDR3 length equals 16 residues. Germline V gene sequence: CDR1 PRHDT, CDR2 FYEKMQ (reference sequence). The CDR3 sequence is CASSLEAGDVTGELFF. CDR3 DNA: TGTGCCAGCAGCTTAGAGGCAGGGGACGTCACCGGGGAGCTGTTTTTT.

The sample holds many counts of this clonotype. The V and J genes are TRBV24-1 and TRBJ2-1; the D call may be TRBD1 or TRBD2 (5 bases each). V shed 10 bases and J shed 5 bases, with 14 bases lying between them. The CDR3 spans 13 residues. Looked up from germline, CDR1 is KGHDR and CDR2 is SFDVKD. CDR3 loop: CATNRDGHNEQFF. For the CDR3, the DNA is TGTGCCACAAACCGGGACGGACACAATGAGCAGTTCTTC.

This chain uses TRBV9 with TRBJ2-5; perhaps TRBD1 as D (6 bases). Germline V lookup: CDR1 SGDLS, CDR2 YYNGEE. Trimming stripped 0 bases from V and 5 bases from J, with 11 bases between. The CDR3 is made up of 14 amino acids. In DNA, the CDR3 is TGTGCCAGCAGCGTAGATTTTAGGGGGGAGACCCAGTACTTC. Translating gives CASSVDFRGETQYF. Using reference TRBV9 and TRBJ2-5 for the parts outside the CDR3, the full variable domain is DSGVTQTPKHLITATGQRVTLRCSPRSGDLSVYWYQQSLDQGLQFLIQYYNGEERAKGNILERFSAQQFPDLHSELNLSSLELGDSALYFCASSVDFRGETQYFGPGTRLLVL.

This clonotype was detected ten times or more. The V call is TRBV14, the J call TRBJ1-1; D unresolved. Trimming cost V 0 bases and J 5 bases, with 7 bases left between them. The germline gives CDR1 SGHDN, CDR2 FVKESK. CDR3 size: 13 residues. The CDR3 coding sequence is TGTGCCAGCAGCCAAGATTTGGTAACTGAAGCTTTCTTT. Its protein is CASSQDLVTEAFF.

This clonotype counts as medium-sized. The chain employs TRBV3-1 and TRBJ1-2; 7 bases align to TRBD1. With V trimmed by 4 bases and J by 6 bases, 8 bases remained unmatched. The V gene's germline CDR1 is LGHDT and CDR2 YNNKEL (reference sequence). The CDR3 has 14 residues. CDR3 DNA: TGTGCCAGCAGCCGAACACAGGGGTCAGATGGCTACACCTTC. Protein product: CASSRTQGSDGYTF.

By proportion, this clonotype is medium-sized (0.01 to 0.1%). The chain uses TRBV20-1 and TRBJ2-7; 7 bases line up with TRBD1. Germline V gene data show CDR1 as DFQATT and CDR2 as SNEGSKA (reference sequence). The J segment lost 3 bases and the V segment lost 5 bases, leaving 7 bases of the junction unmatched. CDR3 length: 13 residues. As DNA, the CDR3 is TGCAGTGCTTTCGGTGACAGGGACTACGAGCAGTACTTC. Its protein is CSAFGDRDYEQYF.

In this sample, this clonotype turned up many times. The chain carries TRBV20-1 and TRBJ2-3, with D tentatively TRBD1 or TRBD2 (5 bases each). The CDR3 covers 12 residues. V shed 7 bases and J shed 4 bases, with 12 bases lying between them. From germline, CDR1 is DFQATT and CDR2 SNEGSKA (reference sequence). The CDR3 sequence: CSVEGRADTQYF. The CDR3 DNA sequence: TGCAGTGTCGAGGGACGAGCAGATACGCAGTATTTT.

This clonotype was seen many times. The gene calls are TRBV12-3 or TRBV12-4 and TRBJ1-1; D ambiguous. The V gene lost 4 bases and the J gene lost 3 bases, with 15 bases spanning the gap. The CDR3 has 15 residues. In DNA form, the CDR3 reads TGTGCCAGCAGTTACGGACCCCCGGGCCACACTGAAGCTTTCTTT. Amino acids: CASSYGPPGHTEAFF.

In its sample, this clonotype was seen many times. The chain carries TRBV3-1 and TRBJ2-2, with 8 bases aligning to TRBD1. V was pared by 6 bases and J by 5 bases, with 11 bases of the junction left unmatched. The germline V gene encodes CDR1 LGHDT and CDR2 YNNKEL (reference sequence). CDR3 length equals 16 residues. The CDR3 coding sequence is TGTGCCAGCAGAGTCGACAGGGGAGTGATTACCGGGGAGCTGTTTTTT. The encoded protein is CASRVDRGVITGELFF.

This clonotype appeared once. Germline is not matched at one junction end, which may reflect a read error. J is TRBJ1-2 and V is TRBV7-2, with 11 bases matching TRBD1. From germline, CDR1 is SGHTA and CDR2 FQGNSA. The CDR3 spans 13 residues. CDR3 region: CASSLGTGGRLSF. The DNA of the CDR3 is TGTGCCAGCAGCTTAGGGACAGGGGGCCGATTGTCCTTC.

By sample fraction, this clonotype is medium-sized. The chain carries TRBV7-8 and TRBJ1-2; D might be TRBD1 (6 bases). Trimming cost V 4 bases and J 4 bases, with 10 bases left between them. The CDR3 runs to 13 residues. Germline V gene data show CDR1 as SGHVS and CDR2 as FQNEAQ. The CDR3 DNA reads TGTGCCAGCAGCTCCACCAGGGGCTATGGCTACACCTTC. It specifies CASSSTRGYGYTF. The variable domain in full, completed from reference TRBV7-8 and TRBJ1-2, reads GAGVSQSPRYKVAKRGQDVALRCDPISGHVSLFWYQQALGQGPEFLTYFQNEAQLDKSGLPSDRFFAERPEGSVSTLKIQRTQQEDSAVYLCASSSTRGYGYTFGSGTRLTVV.

This clonotype was seen many times. The chain uses TRBV12-3 or TRBV12-4 and TRBJ1-2; D is unclear. The V end was cut by 7 bases, the J end by 3 bases, with 12 bases between. The CDR3 runs to 13 residues. CDR3 sequence reads: CASKTGEYYGYTF. The CDR3 DNA is TGTGCCAGCAAAACGGGAGAGTACTATGGCTACACCTTC.

This clonotype has a count of ten or more. The chain uses TRBV12-3 or TRBV12-4 and TRBJ2-5; the D is unclear. V was pared by 5 bases and J by 1 base, with 5 bases between. The CDR3 totals 12 residues. This CDR3 is CASSRSQETQYF. In nucleotides, the CDR3 is TGTGCCAGCAGTCGGAGCCAAGAGACCCAGTACTTC.

This clonotype was seen ten or more times. The rearrangement joins TRBV12-3 or TRBV12-4 to TRBJ1-4; no clear D gene. Trimming removed 6 bases at V and 0 bases at J, with 8 bases between. The CDR3 loop spans 14 amino acids. CDR3 in amino acids: CASRAIATNEKLFF. Written as DNA, the CDR3 is TGTGCCAGCAGGGCAATTGCAACTAATGAAAAACTGTTTTTT.

This clonotype was detected ten times or more. The chain links TRBV12-3 or TRBV12-4 to TRBJ1-4, with D perhaps TRBD1 (5 bases). V lost 10 bases and J lost 10, with 19 bases in between. The CDR3 consists of 13 residues. The CDR3, as DNA: TGTGCCACCCTCAGGGCTGACTATGGAAAACTGTTTTTT. Its protein product is CATLRADYGKLFF.

This clonotype is deemed medium-sized. The chain joins TRBV5-1 to TRBJ2-1; 8 bases map to TRBD2. Germline assignment: CDR1 SGHRS and CDR2 YFSETQ. The CDR3 extends over 17 amino acids. The trim removed 1 base at V and 0 bases at J, leaving 6 bases unmatched. CDR3 loop: CASSLRTSRNSYNEQFF. CDR3 DNA: TGCGCCAGCAGCTTGAGGACTAGCCGAAACTCCTACAATGAGCAGTTCTTC.

This clonotype was detected ten times or more. This rearrangement joins TRBV6-1 to TRBJ2-7; a weak D match, TRBD2 (6 bases). Germline V gene data show CDR1 as MNHNS and CDR2 as SASEGT. The ends were cut back, 6 bases at V and 5 bases at J, with 26 bases in the middle. The CDR3 covers 17 residues. The DNA of the CDR3 is TGTGCCAGCAGCCTTGAACGAGCTAGCGTCTCTAACCACGAGCAGTACTTC. This gives the protein CASSLERASVSNHEQYF.

This clonotype was seen ten or more times. In DNA form, the CDR3 reads TGTGCCAGCAGTCGGACGGTGATCAACACCGGGGAGCTGTTTTTT. The encoded protein is CASSRTVINTGELFF. This chain connects TRBV12-3 or TRBV12-4 to TRBJ2-2; D ambiguous. With 5 bases removed from V and 2 bases from J, the gap between germline ends came to 12 bases. This CDR3 contains 15 residues.

In its sample, this clonotype ranks as hyperexpanded. The chain employs TRBV7-2 and TRBJ2-1; D is unresolved. Trimming removed 1 base from V and 7 bases from J, with 5 bases in between. This CDR3 region has 12 residues. CDR1 is SGHTA and CDR2 is FQGNSA in the germline V gene. The CDR3 spells CASSLERNEQFF. CDR3 in DNA: TGTGCCAGCAGCTTAGAGCGTAATGAGCAGTTCTTC.

The table lists this clonotype with many counts. This chain joins TRBV11-3 and TRBJ2-7; 7 nucleotides match TRBD1. Looked up from germline, CDR1 is SGHNT and CDR2 is YENEEA. V dropped 2 bases and J dropped 1; count of bases not matched to a gene: 8. The CDR3 sequence is 16 residues long. CDR3 sequence: CASSLKSGTVSYEQYF. The CDR3 nucleotides read TGTGCCAGCAGCTTAAAATCCGGGACAGTTTCCTACGAGCAGTACTTC.

This clonotype came up many times. The V and J genes are TRBV12-3 or TRBV12-4 and TRBJ2-6; D is possibly TRBD1 or TRBD2 (6 bases each). Trimming cost V 2 bases and J 4 bases, with 12 bases left between them. CDR3 length: 16 residues. In DNA, the CDR3 is TGTGCCAGCAGTTTACTGGGGGGCACAGGGGCCAACGTCCTGACTTTC. Translating gives CASSLLGGTGANVLTF.

The sample holds many counts of this clonotype. This rearrangement joins TRBV7-2 to TRBJ1-1; no clear D gene. From germline, CDR1 is SGHTA and CDR2 FQGNSA. The CDR3 loop spans 15 amino acids. V was cut by 1 base and J by 1 base, with 10 bases left in between. CDR3 nucleotide sequence: TGTGCCAGCAGCTTAGATTTAAAGACGAACACTGAAGCTTTCTTT. Translated, it gives CASSLDLKTNTEAFF.

This clonotype was recorded many times. V is TRBV28 and J is TRBJ2-1, with 7 bases lining up with TRBD2. Trimming cost V 1 base and J 4 bases; bases outside gene matches: 4. The CDR3 has 15 amino acids. CDR1 and CDR2 from the germline V gene are MDHEN and SYDVKM. The CDR3, as DNA: TGTGCCAGCAGTTTATCTCTAGCGGAGTACAATGAGCAGTTCTTC. Translation: CASSLSLAEYNEQFF.

This clonotype was picked up a small number of times. The CDR3 loop reads CSARGPGGAAETQYF. The CDR3 nucleotides are TGCAGTGCTAGAGGCCCAGGGGGCGCGGCCGAGACCCAGTACTTC. J is TRBJ2-5 and V is TRBV20-1; 8 bases are shared with TRBD1. The CDR3 spans 15 residues. The V gene end was trimmed by 1 base and the J gene end by 5 bases; junction bases not matched to a gene: 9. The germline V gene encodes CDR1 DFQATT and CDR2 SNEGSKA (reference sequence).

At least ten counts were recorded for this clonotype. The chain joins TRBV5-1 to TRBJ2-7; TRBD1 aligns across 7 bases. The V gene end was trimmed by 4 bases and the J gene end by 5 bases; junction bases not matched to a gene: 9. The CDR3 covers 14 residues. CDR1 is SGHRS, CDR2 YFSETQ, per germline. The CDR3 loop is CASSHIQGENEQYF. The CDR3 region has the DNA TGCGCCAGCAGCCATATTCAGGGGGAAAACGAGCAGTACTTC.